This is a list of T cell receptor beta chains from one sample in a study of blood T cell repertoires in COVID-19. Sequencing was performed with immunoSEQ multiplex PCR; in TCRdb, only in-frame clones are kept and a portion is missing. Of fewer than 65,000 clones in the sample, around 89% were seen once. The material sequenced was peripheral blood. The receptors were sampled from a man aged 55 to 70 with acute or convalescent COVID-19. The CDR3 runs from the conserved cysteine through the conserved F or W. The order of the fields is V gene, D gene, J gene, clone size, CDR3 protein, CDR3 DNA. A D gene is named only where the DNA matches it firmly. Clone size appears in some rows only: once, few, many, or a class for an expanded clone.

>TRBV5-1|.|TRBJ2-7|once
CASSLVLMSDSDYEQYF
TGCGCCAGCAGCTTGGTTCTTATGTCCGACAGTGACTACGAGCAGTACTTC
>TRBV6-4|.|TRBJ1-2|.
CASSESRFGAGYTF
TGTGCCAGCAGTGAAAGTAGATTTGGTGCTGGCTACACCTTC
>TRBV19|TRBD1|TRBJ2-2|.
CASSMAGGLITGELFF
TGTGCCAGTAGTATGGCAGGGGGCTTGATAACCGGGGAGCTGTTTTTT
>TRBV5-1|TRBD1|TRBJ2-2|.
CASSLGDRNTGELFF
TGCGCCAGCAGCTTGGGGGACAGGAACACCGGGGAGCTGTTTTTT
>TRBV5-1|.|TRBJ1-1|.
CASSPAMGQNTEAFF
TGCGCCAGCAGCCCGGCCATGGGGCAGAACACTGAAGCTTTCTTT
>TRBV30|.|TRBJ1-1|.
CAWKRRGNTEAFF
TGTGCCTGGAAAAGGCGCGGAAACACTGAAGCTTTCTTT
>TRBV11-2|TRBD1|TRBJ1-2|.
CASSPGQAFSYGYTF
TGTGCCAGCAGCCCTGGACAGGCCTTTTCCTATGGCTACACCTTC
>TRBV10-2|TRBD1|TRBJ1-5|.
CASSSGTENFNQPQHF
TGCGCCAGCAGTTCCGGGACAGAGAATTTCAATCAGCCCCAGCATTTT
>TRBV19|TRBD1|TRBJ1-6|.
CARNLTGADSPLHF
TGTGCCAGAAATTTGACAGGGGCAGATTCACCCCTCCACTTT
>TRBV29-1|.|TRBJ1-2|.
CSVEDFGSYGYTF
TGCAGCGTTGAAGATTTTGGGAGCTATGGCTACACCTTC
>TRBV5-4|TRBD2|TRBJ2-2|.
CASSPSGGRFPGELFF
TGTGCCAGCAGCCCCAGCGGGGGAAGGTTCCCCGGGGAGCTGTTTTTT
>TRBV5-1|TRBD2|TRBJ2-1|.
CASSAGERGGNEQFF
TGCGCCAGCAGCGCCGGGGAGCGGGGGGGAAATGAGCAGTTCTTC
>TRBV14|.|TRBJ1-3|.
CASSQTGTYGNTIYF
TGTGCCAGCAGCCAGACCGGGACATACGGAAACACCATATATTTT
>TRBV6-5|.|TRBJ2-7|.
CASSYLSQGYEQYF
TGTGCCAGCAGTTATTTATCCCAGGGCTACGAGCAGTACTTC
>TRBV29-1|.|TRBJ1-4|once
CSVAGVMNEKLFF
TGCAGCGTTGCAGGGGTCATGAATGAAAAACTGTTTTTT
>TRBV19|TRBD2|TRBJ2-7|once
CASSEGLAGDLYEQYF
TGTGCCAGTAGTGAAGGACTAGCGGGGGACCTCTACGAGCAGTACTTC
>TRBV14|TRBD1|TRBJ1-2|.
CASSPRATGSGGYTF
TGTGCCAGCAGCCCCCGAGCGACAGGGTCGGGCGGCTACACCTTC
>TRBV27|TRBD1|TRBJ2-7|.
CASSSGQGAPYEQYF
TGTGCCAGCAGCTCGGGACAGGGGGCCCCCTACGAGCAGTACTTC
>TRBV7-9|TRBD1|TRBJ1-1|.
CASSLAGAGGTEAFF
TGTGCCAGCAGCTTAGCGGGGGCAGGGGGCACTGAAGCTTTCTTT
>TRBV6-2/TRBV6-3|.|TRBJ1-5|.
CASSYSRRGNQPQHF
TGTGCCAGCAGTTACTCCAGGCGGGGCAATCAGCCCCAGCATTTT
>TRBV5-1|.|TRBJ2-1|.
CASSLESSSYNEQFF
TGCGCCAGCAGCTTGGAAAGTAGCTCCTACAATGAGCAGTTCTTC
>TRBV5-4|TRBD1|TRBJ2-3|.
CASRGGQGPDTQYF
TGTGCCAGCAGAGGCGGACAGGGGCCAGATACGCAGTATTTT
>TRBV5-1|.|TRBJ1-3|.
CASSYDSVSGNTIYF
TGCGCCAGCAGCTATGACAGCGTCTCTGGAAACACCATATATTTT
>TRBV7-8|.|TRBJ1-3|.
CASSRGRGVKPNTIYF
TGTGCCAGTTCAAGGGGCAGGGGCGTAAAGCCAAACACCATATATTTT
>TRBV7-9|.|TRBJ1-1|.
CASSFQGNTEAFF
TGTGCCAGCAGCTTCCAGGGGAACACTGAAGCTTTCTTT
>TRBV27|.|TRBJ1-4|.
CASIPDGADLNEKLFF
TGTGCCAGCATCCCCGATGGGGCGGACCTAAATGAAAAACTGTTTTTT
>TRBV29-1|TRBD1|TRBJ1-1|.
CSADKGAFNTEAFF
TGCAGCGCCGACAAGGGGGCCTTTAACACTGAAGCTTTCTTT
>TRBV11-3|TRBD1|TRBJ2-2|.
CASRRTGATGELFF
TGTGCCAGCAGAAGGACAGGGGCCACCGGGGAGCTGTTTTTT
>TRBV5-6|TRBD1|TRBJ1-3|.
CASSLTGGNSGNTIYF
TGTGCCAGCAGCTTGACAGGGGGCAACTCTGGAAACACCATATATTTT
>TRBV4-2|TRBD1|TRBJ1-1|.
CASSPEGQGAHTEAFF
TGTGCCAGCAGCCCAGAGGGACAGGGGGCTCACACTGAAGCTTTCTTT
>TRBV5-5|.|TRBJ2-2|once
CASSFQGLYTGELFF
TGTGCCAGCAGCTTTCAGGGGCTCTACACCGGGGAGCTGTTTTTT
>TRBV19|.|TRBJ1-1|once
CASSVTEDTEAFF
TGTGCCAGTAGTGTAACAGAAGACACTGAAGCTTTCTTT
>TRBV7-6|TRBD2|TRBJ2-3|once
CASSLGWGLAGGTDTQYF
TGTGCCAGCAGCTTAGGATGGGGACTAGCGGGGGGCACAGATACGCAGTATTTT
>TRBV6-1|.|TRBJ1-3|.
CASSERPDGDSGNTIYF
TGTGCCAGCAGTGAAAGACCAGACGGAGACTCTGGAAACACCATATATTTT
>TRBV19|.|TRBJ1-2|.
CASSIARGGYTF
TGTGCCAGTAGTATAGCCAGGGGCGGCTACACCTTC
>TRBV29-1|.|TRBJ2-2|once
CSVAPRGTGELFF
TGCAGCGTTGCCCCCCGGGGCACCGGGGAGCTGTTTTTT
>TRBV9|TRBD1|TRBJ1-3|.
CASSVGRGRSGNTIYF
TGTGCCAGCAGCGTGGGCAGGGGGCGATCGGGAAACACCATATATTTT
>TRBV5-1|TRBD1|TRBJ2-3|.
CASSLGQGLSDTQYF
TGCGCCAGCAGCTTGGGACAGGGGTTGTCAGATACGCAGTATTTT
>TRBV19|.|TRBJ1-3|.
CASDRSSGNTIYF
TGTGCCAGTGACCGGAGCTCTGGAAACACCATATATTTT
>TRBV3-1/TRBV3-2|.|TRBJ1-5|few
CASSQVGGGQPQHF
TGTGCCAGCAGCCAAGTGGGGGGAGGACAGCCCCAGCATTTT
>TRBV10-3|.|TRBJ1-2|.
CAISEDRVPPYGYTF
TGTGCCATCAGTGAGGACCGGGTCCCTCCTTATGGCTACACCTTC
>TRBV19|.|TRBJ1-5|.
CASSTIPGQRNQPQHF
TGTGCCAGTAGTACCATTCCAGGACAGCGCAATCAGCCCCAGCATTTT
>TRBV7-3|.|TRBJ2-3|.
CASSYQGGQTDTQYF
TGTGCCAGCAGCTACCAGGGGGGTCAAACAGATACGCAGTATTTT
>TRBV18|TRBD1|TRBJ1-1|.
CASSSRQGNTEAFF
TGTGCCAGCTCATCCCGACAGGGGAACACTGAAGCTTTCTTT
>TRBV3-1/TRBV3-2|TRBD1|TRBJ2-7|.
CASSQGQGVSNEQYF
TGTGCCAGCAGCCAAGGACAGGGGGTTTCGAACGAGCAGTACTTC
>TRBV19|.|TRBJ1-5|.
CASSIVAGEFNQPQHF
TGTGCCAGTAGTATAGTGGCAGGGGAGTTCAATCAGCCCCAGCATTTT
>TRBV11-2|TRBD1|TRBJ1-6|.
CASSWMDRGNSPLHF
TGTGCCAGCAGCTGGATGGACAGGGGCAATTCACCCCTCCACTTT
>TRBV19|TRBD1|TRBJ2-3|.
CASSPGQGHTDTQYF
TGTGCCAGTAGCCCGGGACAGGGGCACACAGATACGCAGTATTTT
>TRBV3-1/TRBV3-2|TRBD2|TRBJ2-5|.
CASSLSSGLAVQTQYF
TGTGCCAGCAGCCTCTCGTCGGGACTAGCGGTTCAGACCCAGTACTTC
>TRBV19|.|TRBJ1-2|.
CASSIPLLRAGYTF
TGTGCCAGTAGTATCCCCCTCCTGAGGGCTGGCTACACCTTC
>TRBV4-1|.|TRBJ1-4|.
CASSQGTPPTNEKLFF
TGCGCCAGCAGCCAAGGGACACCGCCAACTAATGAAAAACTGTTTTTT